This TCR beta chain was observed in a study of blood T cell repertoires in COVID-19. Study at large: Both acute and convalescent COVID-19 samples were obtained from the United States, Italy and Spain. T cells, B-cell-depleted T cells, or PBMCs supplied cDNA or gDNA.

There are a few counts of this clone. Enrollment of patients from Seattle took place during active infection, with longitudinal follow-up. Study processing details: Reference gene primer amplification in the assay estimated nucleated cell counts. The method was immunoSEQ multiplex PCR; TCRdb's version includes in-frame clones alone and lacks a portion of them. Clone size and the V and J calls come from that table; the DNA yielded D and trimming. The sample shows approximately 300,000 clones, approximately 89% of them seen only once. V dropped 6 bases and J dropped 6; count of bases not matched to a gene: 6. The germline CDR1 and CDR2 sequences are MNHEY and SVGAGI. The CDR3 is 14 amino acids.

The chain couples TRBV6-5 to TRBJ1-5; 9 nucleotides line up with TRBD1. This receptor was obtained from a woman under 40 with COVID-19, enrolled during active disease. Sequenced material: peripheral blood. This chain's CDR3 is CASRNTGGGQPQHF. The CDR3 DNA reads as TGTGCCAGCAGGAATACAGGGGGCGGTCAGCCCCAGCATTTT.